Listed here is a single TCR beta chain. Its target is not known. The sample originates from a study of glioma-infiltrating T cells after dendritic cell vaccination. Study summary: Glioblastoma patients came from Phase I and II dendritic cell vaccination trials. General observations from the study: Few patients contributed both blood and tumor specimens. No direct clonality-survival link was found; a diverse polyclonal response may matter.

Measured with immunoSEQ multiplex PCR; TCRdb has only the in-frame clones, and not every one. The data hold almost 90,000 clones, with roughly 80% observed a single time. The V and J ends lost 4 bases and 4 bases respectively, with 20 bases between them. Germline CDR1 is SGHRS and CDR2 is YFSETQ. CDR3 size: 16 residues. Time point here: after dendritic cell vaccination, including at tumor progression/relapse. The chain carries TRBV5-1 and TRBJ1-2, with D uncertain. This receptor was taken from a human donor with glioblastoma. The material sequenced was blood, taken after dendritic cell vaccination. CDR3 in DNA: TGCGCCAGCAGCCCTCGGGCGGCCGGGGAGGTCTATGGCTACACCTTC. Amino acids: CASSPRAAGEVYGYTF.